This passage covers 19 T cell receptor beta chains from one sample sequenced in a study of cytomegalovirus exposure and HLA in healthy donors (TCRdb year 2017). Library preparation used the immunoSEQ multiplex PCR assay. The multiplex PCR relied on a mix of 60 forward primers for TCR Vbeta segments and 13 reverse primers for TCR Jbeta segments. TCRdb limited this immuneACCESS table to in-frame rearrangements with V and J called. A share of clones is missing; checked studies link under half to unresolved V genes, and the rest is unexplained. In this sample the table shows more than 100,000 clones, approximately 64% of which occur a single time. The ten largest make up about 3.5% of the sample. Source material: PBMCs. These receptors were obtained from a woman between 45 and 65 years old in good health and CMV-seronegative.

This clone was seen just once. The CDR3 protein is CASSLTGARSNQPQHF. The CDR3 coding sequence is TGTGCCAGTAGCCTGACAGGGGCCCGTAGCAATCAGCCCCAGCATTTT. The chain joins TRBV19 to TRBJ1-5, with TRBD1 identical over 8 bases. This CDR3 has 16 residues. Germline CDR1 reads LNHDA; CDR2 reads SQIVND (reference sequence). After removal of 6 bases from V and 0 bases from J, the junction contained 7 bases not matched to a gene.

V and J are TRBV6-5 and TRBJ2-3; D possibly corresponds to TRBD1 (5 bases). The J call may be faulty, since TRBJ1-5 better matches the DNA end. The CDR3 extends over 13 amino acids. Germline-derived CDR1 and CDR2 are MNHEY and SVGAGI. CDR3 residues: CATNGGETYTQHF. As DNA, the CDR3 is TGTGCCACCAACGGGGGAGAGACATATACGCAGCATTTT.

CDR3 coding DNA: TGTGCCAGCAGCTTACCAAGCGGGGGAGCAGATACGCAGTATTTT. Amino acids: CASSLPSGGADTQYF. This chain joins TRBV5-6 and TRBJ2-3; 8 bases are shared with TRBD2. CDR1 and CDR2 from the germline V gene are SGHDT and YYEEEE. The V and J ends lost 2 bases and 4 bases, in that order; junction bases with no gene match: 6. The CDR3 contains 15 residues.

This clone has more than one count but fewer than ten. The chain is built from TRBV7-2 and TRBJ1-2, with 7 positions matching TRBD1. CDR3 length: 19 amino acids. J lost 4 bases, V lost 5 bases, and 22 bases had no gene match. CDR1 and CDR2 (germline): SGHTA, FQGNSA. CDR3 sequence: CASSQLDPLSLRQGYGYTF. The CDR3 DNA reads TGTGCCAGCAGCCAATTAGACCCTTTGAGTCTGAGACAGGGCTATGGCTACACCTTC.

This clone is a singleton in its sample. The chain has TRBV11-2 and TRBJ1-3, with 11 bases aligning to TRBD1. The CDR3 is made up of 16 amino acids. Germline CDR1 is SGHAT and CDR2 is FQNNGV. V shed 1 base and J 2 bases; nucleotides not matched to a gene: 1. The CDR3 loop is CASSLGTGGPGNTIYF. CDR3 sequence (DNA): TGTGCCAGCAGCTTAGGGACAGGGGGCCCTGGAAACACCATATATTTT. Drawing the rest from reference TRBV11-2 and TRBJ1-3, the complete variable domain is EAGVAQSPRYKIIEKRQSVAFWCNPISGHATLYWYQQILGQGPKLLIQFQNNGVVDDSQLPKDRFSAERLKGVDSTLKIQPAKLEDSAVYLCASSLGTGGPGNTIYFGEGSWLTVV.

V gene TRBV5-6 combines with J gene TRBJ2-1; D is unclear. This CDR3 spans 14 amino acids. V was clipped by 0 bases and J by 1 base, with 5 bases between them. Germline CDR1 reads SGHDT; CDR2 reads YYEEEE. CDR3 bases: TGTGCCAGCAGCTTGGTAGCATCCTACAATGAGCAGTTCTTC. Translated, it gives CASSLVASYNEQFF. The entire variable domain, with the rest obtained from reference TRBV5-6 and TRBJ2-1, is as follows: DAGVTQSPTHLIKTRGQQVTLRCSPKSGHDTVSWYQQALGQGPQFIFQYYEEEERQRGNFPDRFSGHQFPNYSSELNVNALLLGDSALYLCASSLVASYNEQFFGPGTRLTVL.

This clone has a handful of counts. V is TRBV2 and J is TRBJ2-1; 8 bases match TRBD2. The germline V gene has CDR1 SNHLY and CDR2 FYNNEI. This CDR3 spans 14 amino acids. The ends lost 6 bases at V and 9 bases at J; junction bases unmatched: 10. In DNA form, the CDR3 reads TGTGCCAGCAGAGAGCGGGAGTTTAATGCTGAGCAGTTCTTC. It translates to CASREREFNAEQFF.

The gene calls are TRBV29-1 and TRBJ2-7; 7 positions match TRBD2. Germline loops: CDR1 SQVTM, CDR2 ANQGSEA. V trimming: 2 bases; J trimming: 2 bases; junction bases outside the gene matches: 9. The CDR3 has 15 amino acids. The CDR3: CSVELGGSMAYEQYF. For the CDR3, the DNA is TGCAGCGTTGAATTGGGGGGGAGTATGGCCTACGAGCAGTACTTC.

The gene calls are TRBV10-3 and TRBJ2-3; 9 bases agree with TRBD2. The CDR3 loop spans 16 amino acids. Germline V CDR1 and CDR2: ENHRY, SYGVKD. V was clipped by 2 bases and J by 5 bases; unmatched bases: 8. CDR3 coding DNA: TGTGCCATCAGTGAGGTCCAGCGGGGGGCGAAAGATACGCAGTATTTT. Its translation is CAISEVQRGAKDTQYF.

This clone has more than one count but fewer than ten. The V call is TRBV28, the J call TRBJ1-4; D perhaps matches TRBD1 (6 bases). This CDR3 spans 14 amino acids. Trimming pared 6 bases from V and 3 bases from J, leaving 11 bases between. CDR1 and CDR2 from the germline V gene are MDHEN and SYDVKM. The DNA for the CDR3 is TGTGCCAGCAGAGGACAGAATCCTAATGAAAAACTGTTTTTT. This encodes CASRGQNPNEKLFF. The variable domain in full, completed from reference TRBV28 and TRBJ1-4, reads DVKVTQSSRYLVKRTGEKVFLECVQDMDHENMFWYRQDPGLGLRLIYFSYDVKMKEKGDIPEGYSVSREKKERFSLILESASTNQTSMYLCASRGQNPNEKLFFGSGTQLSVL.

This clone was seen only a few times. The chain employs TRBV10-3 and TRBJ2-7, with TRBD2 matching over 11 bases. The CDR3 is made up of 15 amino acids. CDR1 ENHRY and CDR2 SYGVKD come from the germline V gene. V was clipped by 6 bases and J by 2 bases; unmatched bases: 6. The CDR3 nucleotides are TGTGCCATCAGACCAGGGACTAGCGGCACCTACGAGCAGTACTTC. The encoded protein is CAIRPGTSGTYEQYF.

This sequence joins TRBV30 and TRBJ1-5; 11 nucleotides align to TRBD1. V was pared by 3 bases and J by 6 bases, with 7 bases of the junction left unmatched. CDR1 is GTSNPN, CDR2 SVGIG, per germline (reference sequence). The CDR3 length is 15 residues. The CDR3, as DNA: TGTGCCTGGAGCGGGAGGACAGGGGGCTTTCAGCCCCAGCATTTT. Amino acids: CAWSGRTGGFQPQHF.

The CDR3 bases are TGTGCCAGTAGTATAGGAACAGTCGATTCTGGGGCCAACGTCCTGACTTTC. Protein sequence: CASSIGTVDSGANVLTF. The chain is built from TRBV19 and TRBJ2-6, with D unclear. Germline values: CDR1 LNHDA, CDR2 SQIVND (reference sequence). This CDR3 spans 17 amino acids. The V gene lost 1 base and the J gene lost 1 base, with 11 bases spanning the gap.

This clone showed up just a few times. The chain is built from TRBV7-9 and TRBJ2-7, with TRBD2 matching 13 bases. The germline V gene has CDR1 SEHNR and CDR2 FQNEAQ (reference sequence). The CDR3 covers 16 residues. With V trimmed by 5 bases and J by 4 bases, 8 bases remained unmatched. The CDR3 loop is CASSQRTSGRTYEQYF. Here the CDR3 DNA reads TGTGCCAGCAGCCAGCGGACTAGCGGGAGAACTTACGAGCAGTACTTC.

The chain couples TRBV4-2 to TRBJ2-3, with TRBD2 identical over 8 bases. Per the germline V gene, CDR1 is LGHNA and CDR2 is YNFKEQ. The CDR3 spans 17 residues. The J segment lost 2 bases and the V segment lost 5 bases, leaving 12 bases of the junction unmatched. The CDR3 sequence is CASSALMGSGATDTQYF. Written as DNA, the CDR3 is TGTGCCAGCAGCGCCCTAATGGGTAGCGGGGCCACAGATACGCAGTATTTT.

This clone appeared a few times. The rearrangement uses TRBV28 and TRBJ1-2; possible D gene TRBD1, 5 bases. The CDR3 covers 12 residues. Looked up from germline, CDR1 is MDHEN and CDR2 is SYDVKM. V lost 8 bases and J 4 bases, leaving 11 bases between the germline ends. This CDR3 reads CASLYRGYGYTF. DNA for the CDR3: TGTGCCAGCCTTTATAGGGGCTATGGCTACACCTTC.

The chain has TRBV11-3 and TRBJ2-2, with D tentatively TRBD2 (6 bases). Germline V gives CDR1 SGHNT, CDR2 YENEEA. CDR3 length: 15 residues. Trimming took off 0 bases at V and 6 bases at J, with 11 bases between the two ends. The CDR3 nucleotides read TGTGCCAGCAGCTTAGATGACTGGGGGGCCGGGGAGCTGTTTTTT. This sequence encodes CASSLDDWGAGELFF.

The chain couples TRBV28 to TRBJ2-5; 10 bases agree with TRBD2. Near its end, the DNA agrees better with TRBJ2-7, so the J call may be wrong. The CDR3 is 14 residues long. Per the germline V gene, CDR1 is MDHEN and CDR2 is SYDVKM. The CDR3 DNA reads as TGTGCCAGCAGGGCTAGCGGGAGCGGGTACGAGCAGTACTTC. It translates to CASRASGSGYEQYF.

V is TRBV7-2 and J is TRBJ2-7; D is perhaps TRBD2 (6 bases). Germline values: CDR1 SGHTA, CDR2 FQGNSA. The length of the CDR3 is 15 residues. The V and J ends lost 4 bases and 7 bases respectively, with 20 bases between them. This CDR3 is CASSSGVGVLLEQYF. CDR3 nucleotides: TGTGCCAGCAGCTCGGGGGTGGGGGTTCTACTGGAGCAGTACTTC. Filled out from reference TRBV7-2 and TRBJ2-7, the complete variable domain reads GAGVSQSPSNKVTEKGKDVELRCDPISGHTALYWYRQSLGQGLEFLIYFQGNSAPDKSGLPSDRFSAERTGGSVSTLTIQRTQQEDSAVYLCASSSGVGVLLEQYFGPGTRLTVT.